This T cell receptor (beta chain) emerged from a study of shared clonotypes between healthy human individuals (dated by TCRdb to the early 2020s). About the full investigation: Two women and a few men aged 18 to 49 years were included in the cohort. For each donor, three plates each were used for CD4 naive and CD4 memory, two plates were used for CD8 naive, and one plate was used for CD8 memory. Leukapheresis yielded between about 0.9 and 9.5 billion PBMCs per donor. The study deeply sequenced blood TCR repertoires of about five healthy adults to estimate repertoire size and the extent of clonotype sharing between individuals. To increase sequencing depth and limit assay-specific biases, TCR repertoire library preparation and sequencing were carried out by different laboratories using diverse techniques.

Comments on this clone: The clone's antigen remains unknown. Base qualities are not provided; no much larger clone lies one nucleotide away.

What the work shows at the level of the full study, not this receptor alone: Sampling was restricted to blood, and TCR repertoires in tissue are likely to differ from TCR repertoires in blood. Incomplete sequencing was indicated by rarefaction of sorted-subset datasets, despite the large sequencing depth. Higher generation probabilities were observed for clonotypes shared by all four sorted-subset donors than for non-shared clonotypes. Estimated clonotype richness was generally larger for naive than for memory subsets. Because the study included a small number of donors, the genetic and exposure-history diversity represented was limited. Pairwise subsampling led to the expectation that sequencing depth would affect the degree of clonotype sharing among donors. About 4.5% of naive CD4, around 4% of naive CD8, about 2.1% of memory CD4, and 0.4% of memory CD8 clonotypes were shared across a few donors.

Trimming removed 5 bases from V and 8 bases from J, leaving 13 bases between the germline ends. CDR1 is given as SGHVS and CDR2 as FQNEAQ, both from the germline V gene. The CDR3 numbers 13 residues from cysteine through phenylalanine. CDR3 DNA is the only sequence kept; it has 39 bases, read in frame from the first base. CD8 naive samples were obtained by positive selection for CCR7 among CD45RO-negative cells, yielding a CD45RA+CCR7+ population from which TemRA cells were excluded. The donors were healthy, HIV-negative adults with no recently reported acute infections or vaccinations. Only Caucasian adults living in Nashville, Tennessee, USA were represented among the donors. Blood was collected by leukapheresis, and PBMCs were isolated by Ficoll-Histopaque density gradient centrifugation and then cryopreserved in liquid nitrogen vapor phase. Analytical flow cytometry was used to check the purity and quantity of each magnetically sorted T cell population. Genomic DNA was isolated from every sorted fraction and measured by UV absorbance on a Nanodrop 2000c.

Using the deep immunoSEQ assay, TCR CDR3 regions were amplified from genomic DNA by multiplex PCR. For each cell subset, the extracted genomic DNA was distributed evenly across all wells of several immunoSEQ 96-well plates, and each plate served as one replicate. For sorted subsets, 200 to 250 ng of genomic DNA, equivalent to 25,000 to 35,000 T cell genomes, went into each replicate PCR. The purified libraries were quantified using a Qubit 3.0 fluorometer, sized with a Bioanalyzer 2100, and then quantified again using the KAPA Library Quantification kit. Every immunoSEQ 96-well plate was sequenced on a separate single-read 150-cycle Illumina NextSeq 550 flow cell. In the authors' own workflow: Because only junctional sequences without quality scores were contained in the immunoSEQ output, filtering matching that applied to full-length reads could not be performed. Sequences were annotated with PyIR, a Python wrapper for IgBLAST v1.9, using IMGT germline references to assign V/J genes and CDR3. Reads with weak V/J assignments (E-value above 1e-6), missing CDR3, stop codons, out-of-frame junctions, or ambiguous translated residues were removed. V3J clonotypes were defined as sequences sharing the same inferred V gene, J gene, and CDR3 amino acid sequence. To compute the percentage overlap between repertoires, the number of shared unique clonotypes was divided by the size of the smaller repertoire. Three approaches were used to assess repertoire richness: RTK rarefaction, the Chao1 estimator, and Recon v2.1 estimates of unobserved clonotypes. Generation probabilities for all TCRbeta clonotypes obtained by the gDNA method from a handful of donors were computed using OLGA. TCRdb carries this immuneACCESS record with in-frame sequences only. Its versions omit some clonotypes, under half of them owing to an unresolved V gene in the studies checked, with the rest unexplained. V, J and clone size reflect that table, while D and trimming were determined from the DNA. The table for this sample lists more than 2 million clones; about 95% of them were counted only once. Around 1.1% of the sample comes from the top ten.

The sample was naive CD8+ T cells sorted from blood. This sample's cell subset or site label indicates: CD45RA+CCR7+. In this chain, TRBV7-8 is recombined with TRBJ2-1; the D gene cannot be resolved reliably. The sequence derives from a man between 18 and 29 years old in good health. The CDR3 region reads CASSISSSYEQFF. The nucleotide sequence reads TGTGCCAGCAGCATTAGTTCCTCATATGAGCAGTTCTTC.